This TCR beta chain was observed in a study of T cell repertoires in cytomegalovirus infection. As for the study in general: Public signatures in TCR beta pointed to CMV infection and matching HLA type. Study-level findings and limits: Clonotype analysis showed dominance of the ex vivo response by HLA-C-restricted CMV-specific TCR beta clonotypes. Cumulative public TCR beta family frequency identified carriers of CMV plus the relevant HLA.

MiXCR was run by TCRdb on the reads, yielding one entry per CDR3 protein. Counted here are almost 500,000 distinct CDR3 sequences, approximately 10% occurring once; the ten biggest clones make up 10% to 13%. Comments on this clonotype: What it binds is unknown.

This receptor was identified in a human donor in good health (CMV status not recorded). Some clones in this sample may be carry-over from other donors' samples. The sequencing sample was made of PBMCs.

The CDR3 nucleotides are TGTGCCACCAGTGACCCGAAGCAGGGGGCCGCAAGGCGAGAGACCCAGTACTTC. This sequence encodes CATSDPKQGAARRETQYF. V and J are TRBV24-1 and TRBJ2-5, with 8 bases matching TRBD1. This CDR3 has 18 residues. J was trimmed by 4 bases and V by 4 bases; bases with no gene match: 16. Germline V lookup: CDR1 KGHDR, CDR2 SFDVKD.